The clone carrying this T cell receptor (beta chain) has at least ten counts. No antigen is known for it. This sample is part of a study of CD8 T cells in ankylosing spondylitis. Study-level points and caveats: Several highly homologous variants formed a TCR beta motif that appeared characteristic of ankylosing spondylitis blood. Matched synovial fluid from ankylosing spondylitis patients was reported to be enriched for disease-linked clones.

Generation of TCR beta libraries employed quantitative 5'-RACE incorporating molecular barcodes. TCRdb re-derived calls from the 5' RACE reads in MiXCR, one entry per CDR3 protein. The repertoire includes about 140,000 distinct CDR3 sequences, 10% to 12% of them detected once, and roughly 4.3% sits in the top ten. This CDR3 has 14 amino acids. Losses at the gene ends were 7 bases for V and 5 bases for J; bases not matched to a gene: 10. CDR1 and CDR2 from the germline V gene are MNHNS and SASEGT. The chain employs TRBV6-1 and TRBJ2-7; 8 bases align to TRBD2. Sequencing was done on a sample of blood, either unsorted or a sorted T cell fraction (not recorded which). The sequence was collected from a female donor with ankylosing spondylitis or in good health (not recorded which). The DNA of the CDR3 is TGTGCCAGCACCCCCTCGGGGGGGCGAAACGAGCAGTACTTC. Translating gives CASTPSGGRNEQYF.